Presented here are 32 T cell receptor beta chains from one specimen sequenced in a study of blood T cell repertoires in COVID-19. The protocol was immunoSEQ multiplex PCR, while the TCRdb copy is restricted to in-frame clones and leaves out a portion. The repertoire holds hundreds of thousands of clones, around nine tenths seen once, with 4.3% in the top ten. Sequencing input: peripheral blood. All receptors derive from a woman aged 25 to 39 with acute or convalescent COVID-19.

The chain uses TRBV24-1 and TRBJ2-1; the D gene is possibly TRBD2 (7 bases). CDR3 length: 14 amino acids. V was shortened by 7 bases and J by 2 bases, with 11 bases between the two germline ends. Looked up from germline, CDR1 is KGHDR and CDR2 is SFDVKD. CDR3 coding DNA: TGTGCCACCAGGGGGGGGCCAGCCTACAATGAGCAGTTCTTC. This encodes CATRGGPAYNEQFF.

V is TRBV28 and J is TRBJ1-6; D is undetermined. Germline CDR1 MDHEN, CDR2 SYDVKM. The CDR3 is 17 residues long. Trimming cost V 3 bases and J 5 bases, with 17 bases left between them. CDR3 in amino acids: CASSLRRGLGNNSPLHF. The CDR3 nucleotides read TGTGCCAGCAGTTTGAGACGAGGGTTAGGGAATAATTCACCCCTCCACTTT. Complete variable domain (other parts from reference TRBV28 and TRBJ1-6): DVKVTQSSRYLVKRTGEKVFLECVQDMDHENMFWYRQDPGLGLRLIYFSYDVKMKEKGDIPEGYSVSREKKERFSLILESASTNQTSMYLCASSLRRGLGNNSPLHFGNGTRLTVT.

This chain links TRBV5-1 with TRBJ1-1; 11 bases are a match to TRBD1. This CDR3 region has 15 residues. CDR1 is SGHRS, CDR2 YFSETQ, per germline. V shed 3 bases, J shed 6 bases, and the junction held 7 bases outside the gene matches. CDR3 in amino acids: CASSSLDRGPSEAFF. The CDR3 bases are TGCGCCAGCAGCTCCCTGGACAGGGGGCCCTCTGAAGCTTTCTTT.

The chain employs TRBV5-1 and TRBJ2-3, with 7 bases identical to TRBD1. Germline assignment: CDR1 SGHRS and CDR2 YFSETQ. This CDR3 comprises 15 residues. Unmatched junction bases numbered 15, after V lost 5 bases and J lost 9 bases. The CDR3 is CASSKEGAPPATQYF. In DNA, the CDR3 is TGCGCCAGCAGTAAAGAGGGGGCCCCGCCGGCCACGCAGTATTTT.

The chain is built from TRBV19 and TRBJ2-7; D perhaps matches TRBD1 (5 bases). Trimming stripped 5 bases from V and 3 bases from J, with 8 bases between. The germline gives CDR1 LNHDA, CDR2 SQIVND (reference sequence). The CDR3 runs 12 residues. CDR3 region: CASSVDSYEQYF. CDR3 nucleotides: TGTGCCAGTAGTGTCGACAGCTACGAGCAGTACTTC.

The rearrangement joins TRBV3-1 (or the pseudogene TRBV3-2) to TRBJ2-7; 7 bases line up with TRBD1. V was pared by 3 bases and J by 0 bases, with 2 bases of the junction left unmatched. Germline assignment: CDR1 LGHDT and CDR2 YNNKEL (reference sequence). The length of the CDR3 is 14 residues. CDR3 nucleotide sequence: TGTGCCAGCAGCCAGGGGGACAGCTCCTACGAGCAGTACTTC. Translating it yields CASSQGDSSYEQYF.

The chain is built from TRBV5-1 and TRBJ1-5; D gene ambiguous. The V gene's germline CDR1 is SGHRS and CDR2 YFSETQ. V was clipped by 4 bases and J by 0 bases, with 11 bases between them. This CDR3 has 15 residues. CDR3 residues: CASSGPGYSNQPQHF. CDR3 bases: TGCGCCAGCAGCGGGCCGGGGTATAGCAATCAGCCCCAGCATTTT.

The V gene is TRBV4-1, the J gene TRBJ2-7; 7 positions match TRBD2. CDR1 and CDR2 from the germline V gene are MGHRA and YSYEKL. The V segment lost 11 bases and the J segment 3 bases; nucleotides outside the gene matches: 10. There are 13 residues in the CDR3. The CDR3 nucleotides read TGCGCCGCAAACGGGGGGACTTTCTACGAGCAGTACTTC. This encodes CAANGGTFYEQYF.

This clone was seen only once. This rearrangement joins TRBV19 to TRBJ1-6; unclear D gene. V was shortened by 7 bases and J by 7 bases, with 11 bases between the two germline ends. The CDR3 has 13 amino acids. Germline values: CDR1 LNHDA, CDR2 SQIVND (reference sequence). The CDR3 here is CASMNRKNSPLHF. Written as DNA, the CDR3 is TGTGCCAGTATGAACAGAAAAAATTCACCCCTCCACTTT.

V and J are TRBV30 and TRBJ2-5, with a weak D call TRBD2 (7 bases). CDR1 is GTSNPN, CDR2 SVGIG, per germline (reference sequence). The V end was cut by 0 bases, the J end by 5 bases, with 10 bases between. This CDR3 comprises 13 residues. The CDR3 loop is CAWSVGGPETQYF. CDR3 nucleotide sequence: TGTGCCTGGAGTGTGGGGGGGCCGGAGACCCAGTACTTC.

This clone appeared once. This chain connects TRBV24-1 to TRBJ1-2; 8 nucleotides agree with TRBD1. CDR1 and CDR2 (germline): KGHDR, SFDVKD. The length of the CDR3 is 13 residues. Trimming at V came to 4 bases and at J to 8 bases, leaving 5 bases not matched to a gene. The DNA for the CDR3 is TGTGCCACCAGTGACAACAGGGGGAGCGGCTACACCTTC. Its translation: CATSDNRGSGYTF.

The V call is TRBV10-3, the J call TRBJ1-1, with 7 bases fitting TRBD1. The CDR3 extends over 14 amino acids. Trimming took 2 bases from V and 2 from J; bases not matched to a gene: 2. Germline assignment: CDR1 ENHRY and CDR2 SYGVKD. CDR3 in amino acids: CAISETGANTEAFF. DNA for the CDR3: TGTGCCATCAGTGAGACAGGGGCCAACACTGAAGCTTTCTTT.

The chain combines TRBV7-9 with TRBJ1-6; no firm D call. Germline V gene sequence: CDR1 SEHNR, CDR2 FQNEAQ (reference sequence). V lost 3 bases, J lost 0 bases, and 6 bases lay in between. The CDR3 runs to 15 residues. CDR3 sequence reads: CASSLGSSYNSPLHF. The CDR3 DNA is TGTGCCAGCAGCTTGGGGAGCTCCTATAATTCACCCCTCCACTTT.

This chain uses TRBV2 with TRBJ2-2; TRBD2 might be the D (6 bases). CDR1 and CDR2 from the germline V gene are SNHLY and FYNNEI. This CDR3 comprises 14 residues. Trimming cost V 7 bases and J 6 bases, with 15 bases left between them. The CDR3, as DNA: TGTGCCAGCACTTCACGAACTAGCCCCGGGGAGCTGTTTTTT. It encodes CASTSRTSPGELFF. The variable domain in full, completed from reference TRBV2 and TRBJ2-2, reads EPEVTQTPSHQVTQMGQEVILRCVPISNHLYFYWYRQILGQKVEFLVSFYNNEISEKSEIFDDQFSVERPDGSNFTLKIRSTKLEDSAMYFCASTSRTSPGELFFGEGSRLTVL.

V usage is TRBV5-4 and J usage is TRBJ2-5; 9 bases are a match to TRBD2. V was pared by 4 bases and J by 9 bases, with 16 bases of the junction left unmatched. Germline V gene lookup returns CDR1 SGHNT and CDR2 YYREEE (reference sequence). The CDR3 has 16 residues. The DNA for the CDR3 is TGTGCCAGCAGCAACACCGGGACTAGCCTCAATGTGGCCCAGTACTTC. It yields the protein CASSNTGTSLNVAQYF.

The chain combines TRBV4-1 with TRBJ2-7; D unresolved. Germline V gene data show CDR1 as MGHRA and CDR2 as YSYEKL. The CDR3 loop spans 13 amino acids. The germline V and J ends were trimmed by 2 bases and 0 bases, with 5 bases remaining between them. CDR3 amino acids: CASSQHNSYEQYF. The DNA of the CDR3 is TGCGCCAGCAGCCAACACAACTCCTACGAGCAGTACTTC.

Here the CDR3 reads CASSTETGPIEQYF. As DNA, the CDR3 is TGTGCCAGCAGCACTGAGACAGGCCCAATAGAGCAGTACTTC. The chain is built from TRBV6-6 and TRBJ2-7, with a possible D match to TRBD1 (6 bases). Trimming took 6 bases from V and 7 from J, leaving 19 bases between them. The germline V gene encodes CDR1 MNHNY and CDR2 SVGAGI (reference sequence). This CDR3 comprises 14 residues.

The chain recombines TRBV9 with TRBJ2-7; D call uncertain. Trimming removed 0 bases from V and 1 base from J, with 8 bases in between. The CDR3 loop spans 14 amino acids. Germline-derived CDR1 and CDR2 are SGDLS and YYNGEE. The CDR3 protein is CASSVGARSYEQYF. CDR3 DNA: TGTGCCAGCAGCGTAGGCGCTAGGTCCTACGAGCAGTACTTC.

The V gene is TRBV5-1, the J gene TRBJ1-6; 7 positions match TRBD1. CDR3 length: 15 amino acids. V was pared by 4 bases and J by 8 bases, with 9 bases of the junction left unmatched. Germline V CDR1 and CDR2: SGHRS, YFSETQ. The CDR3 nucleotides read TGCGCCAGCAGCACGAGAGGGGGCCTAGATTCACCCCTCCACTTT. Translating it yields CASSTRGGLDSPLHF.

The CDR3 region is CASSQAPGRNQETQYF. As DNA, the CDR3 is TGCGCCAGCAGCCAAGCCCCAGGTAGGAACCAAGAGACCCAGTACTTC. This chain connects TRBV4-1 to TRBJ2-5; no firm D call. The CDR3 sequence is 16 residues long. From germline, CDR1 is MGHRA and CDR2 YSYEKL. V was shortened by 1 base and J by 0 bases, with 12 bases between the two germline ends.

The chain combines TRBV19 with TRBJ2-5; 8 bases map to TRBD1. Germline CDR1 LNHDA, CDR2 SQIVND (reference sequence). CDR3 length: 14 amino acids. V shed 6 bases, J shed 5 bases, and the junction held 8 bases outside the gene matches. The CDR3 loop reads CASSSGQVLETQYF. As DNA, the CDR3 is TGTGCCAGTAGCTCGGGACAGGTACTTGAGACCCAGTACTTC.

CDR3 region: CASSRHRDYQSTDTQYF. CDR3 nucleotide sequence: TGTGCCAGCAGCCGACACCGGGACTACCAGAGCACAGATACGCAGTATTTT. The chain combines TRBV7-4 with TRBJ2-3, with TRBD2 identical over 7 bases. V shed 5 bases and J 0 bases; nucleotides not matched to a gene: 11. This CDR3 region has 17 residues. Germline V gives CDR1 SGHVT, CDR2 SQSDAQ.

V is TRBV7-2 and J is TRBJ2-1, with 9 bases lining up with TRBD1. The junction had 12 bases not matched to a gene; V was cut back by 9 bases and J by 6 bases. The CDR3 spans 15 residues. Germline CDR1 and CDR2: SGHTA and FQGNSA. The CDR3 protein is CARRRRGQGGNEQFF. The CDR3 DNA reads TGTGCCAGGCGCCGCCGGGGACAGGGAGGCAATGAGCAGTTCTTC.

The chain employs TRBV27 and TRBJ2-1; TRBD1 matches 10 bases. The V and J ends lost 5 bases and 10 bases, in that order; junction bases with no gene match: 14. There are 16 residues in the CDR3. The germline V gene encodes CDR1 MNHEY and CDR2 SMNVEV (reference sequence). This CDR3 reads CASSPSDRGPNGEQFF. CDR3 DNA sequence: TGTGCCAGCAGTCCGTCTGACAGGGGGCCTAATGGGGAGCAGTTCTTC.

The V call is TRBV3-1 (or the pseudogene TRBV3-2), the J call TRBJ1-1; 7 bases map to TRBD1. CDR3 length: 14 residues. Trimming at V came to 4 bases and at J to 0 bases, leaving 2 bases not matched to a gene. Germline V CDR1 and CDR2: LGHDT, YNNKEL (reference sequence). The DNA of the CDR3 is TGTGCCAGCAGCCCCGACAGGGTGAACACTGAAGCTTTCTTT. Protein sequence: CASSPDRVNTEAFF.

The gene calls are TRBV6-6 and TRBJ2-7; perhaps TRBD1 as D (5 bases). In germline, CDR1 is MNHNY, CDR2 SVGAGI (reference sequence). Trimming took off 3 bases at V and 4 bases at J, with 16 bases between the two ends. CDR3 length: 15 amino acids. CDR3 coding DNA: TGTGCCAGCAGTTATGAAGGGGCTCGGTTGTACGAGCAGTACTTC. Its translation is CASSYEGARLYEQYF.

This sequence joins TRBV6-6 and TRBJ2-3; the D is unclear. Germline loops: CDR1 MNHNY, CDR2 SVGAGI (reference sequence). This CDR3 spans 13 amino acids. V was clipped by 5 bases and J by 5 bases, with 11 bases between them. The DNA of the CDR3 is TGTGCCAGCAGTCGGGCTCCTCTAGATACGCAGTATTTT. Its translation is CASSRAPLDTQYF.

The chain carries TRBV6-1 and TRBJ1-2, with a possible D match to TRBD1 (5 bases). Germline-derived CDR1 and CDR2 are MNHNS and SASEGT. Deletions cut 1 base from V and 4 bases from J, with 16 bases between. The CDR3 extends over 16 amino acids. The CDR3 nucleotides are TGTGCCAGCAGTGAAGGGGGTCAGGGAAAAGGCTATGGCTACACCTTC. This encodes CASSEGGQGKGYGYTF.

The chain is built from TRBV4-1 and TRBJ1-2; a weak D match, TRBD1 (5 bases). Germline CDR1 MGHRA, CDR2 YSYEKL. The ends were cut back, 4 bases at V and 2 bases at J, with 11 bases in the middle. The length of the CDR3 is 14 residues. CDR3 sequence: CASSPTEANYGYTF. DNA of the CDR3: TGCGCCAGCAGCCCGACAGAGGCCAACTATGGCTACACCTTC.

The CDR3 bases are TGTGCCAGCAGCTTGCGGGGGGATAGCAATCAGCCCCAGCATTTT. It yields the protein CASSLRGDSNQPQHF. V and J are TRBV7-6 and TRBJ1-5, with D possibly matching TRBD1 (5 bases). The CDR3 consists of 15 residues. The V end lost 3 bases, the J end lost 0 bases, and 9 bases lay between the germline ends. The germline V gene has CDR1 SGHVS and CDR2 FNYEAQ.

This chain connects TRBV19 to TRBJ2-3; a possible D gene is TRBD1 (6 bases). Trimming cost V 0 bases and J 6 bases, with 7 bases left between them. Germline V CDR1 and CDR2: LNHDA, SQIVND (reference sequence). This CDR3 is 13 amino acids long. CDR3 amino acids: CASSIDTGDTQYF. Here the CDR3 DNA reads TGTGCCAGTAGTATAGATACAGGGGATACGCAGTATTTT.

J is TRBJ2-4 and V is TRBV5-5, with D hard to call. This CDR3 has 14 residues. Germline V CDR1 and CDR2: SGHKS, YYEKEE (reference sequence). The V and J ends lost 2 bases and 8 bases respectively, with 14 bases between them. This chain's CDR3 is CASSFSVDQDIQYF. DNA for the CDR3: TGTGCCAGCAGCTTTTCGGTGGATCAGGACATTCAGTACTTC. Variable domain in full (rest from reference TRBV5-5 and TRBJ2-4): DAGVTQSPTHLIKTRGQQVTLRCSPISGHKSVSWYQQVLGQGPQFIFQYYEKEERGRGNFPDRFSARQFPNYSSELNVNALLLGDSALYLCASSFSVDQDIQYFGAGTRLSVL.